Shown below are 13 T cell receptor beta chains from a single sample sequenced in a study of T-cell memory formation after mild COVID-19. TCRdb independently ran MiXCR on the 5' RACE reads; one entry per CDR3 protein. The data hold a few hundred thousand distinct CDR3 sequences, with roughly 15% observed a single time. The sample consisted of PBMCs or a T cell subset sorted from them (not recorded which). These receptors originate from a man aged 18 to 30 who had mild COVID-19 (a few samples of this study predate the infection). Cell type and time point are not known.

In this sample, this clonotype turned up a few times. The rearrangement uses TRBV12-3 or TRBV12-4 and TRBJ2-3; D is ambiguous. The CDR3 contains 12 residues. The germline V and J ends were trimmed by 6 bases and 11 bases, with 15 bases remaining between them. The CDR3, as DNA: TGTGCCAGCAGCTCGCCAAGGCTTCAGCAGTATTTT. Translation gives CASSSPRLQQYF.

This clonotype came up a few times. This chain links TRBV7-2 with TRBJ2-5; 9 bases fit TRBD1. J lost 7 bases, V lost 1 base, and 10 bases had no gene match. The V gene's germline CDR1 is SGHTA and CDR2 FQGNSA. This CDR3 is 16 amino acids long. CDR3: CASSLEPGTGRGTQYF. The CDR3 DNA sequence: TGTGCCAGCAGCTTAGAACCAGGGACAGGGAGGGGGACCCAGTACTTC.

CDR3 DNA sequence: TGTGCCAGCAGCTTGTGGGACAGGGGCACTGAAGCTTTCTTT. Protein sequence: CASSLWDRGTEAFF. The chain employs TRBV7-2 and TRBJ1-1; TRBD1 aligns across 10 bases. Germline V gives CDR1 SGHTA, CDR2 FQGNSA. This CDR3 has 14 residues. Unmatched junction bases numbered 2, after V lost 3 bases and J lost 4 bases.

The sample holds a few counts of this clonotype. CDR3: CASTYSGRDGYTF. The CDR3 DNA reads TGTGCCAGCACCTACTCGGGTCGAGATGGCTACACCTTC. The V call is TRBV7-9, the J call TRBJ1-2; D is unresolved. CDR1 and CDR2 from the germline V gene are SEHNR and FQNEAQ (reference sequence). Trimming pared 7 bases from V and 6 bases from J, leaving 15 bases between. This CDR3 contains 13 residues.

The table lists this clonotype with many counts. The CDR3 reads CASISGSSYNSPLHF. The CDR3 bases are TGTGCCAGCATCTCAGGGAGCTCCTATAATTCACCCCTCCACTTT. The V and J genes are TRBV7-8 and TRBJ1-6; weak D call: TRBD1 (5 bases). From germline, CDR1 is SGHVS and CDR2 FQNEAQ. CDR3 length equals 15 residues. The V and J ends lost 7 bases and 0 bases respectively, with 10 bases between them.

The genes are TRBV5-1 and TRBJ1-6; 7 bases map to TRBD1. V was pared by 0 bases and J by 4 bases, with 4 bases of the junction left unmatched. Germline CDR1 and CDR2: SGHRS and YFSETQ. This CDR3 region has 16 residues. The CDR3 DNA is TGCGCCAGCAGCTTGGAACAGGGGTATTATAATTCACCCCTCCACTTT. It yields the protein CASSLEQGYYNSPLHF.

The CDR3 DNA follows: TGTGCCAGCAGTCCAGGAACCGACGTAGACATTCAGTACTTC. Encoded protein: CASSPGTDVDIQYF. J is TRBJ2-4 and V is TRBV6-5; D gene ambiguous. The CDR3 spans 14 residues. The V gene lost 5 bases and the J gene lost 8 bases, with 16 bases spanning the gap. Looked up from germline, CDR1 is MNHEY and CDR2 is SVGAGI.

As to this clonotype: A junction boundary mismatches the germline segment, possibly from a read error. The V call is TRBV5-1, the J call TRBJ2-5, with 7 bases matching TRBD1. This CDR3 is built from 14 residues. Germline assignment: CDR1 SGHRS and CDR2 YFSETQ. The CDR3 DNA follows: TGTGCCAGCAGTTCAGGGGGTTCCCAAGAGACCCAGTACTTC. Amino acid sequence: CASSSGGSQETQYF. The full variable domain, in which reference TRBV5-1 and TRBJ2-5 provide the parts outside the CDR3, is KAGVTQTPRYLIKTRGQQVTLSCSPISGHRSVSWYQQTPGQGLQFLFEYFSETQRNKGNFPGRFSGRQFSNSRSEMNVSTLELGDSALYLCASSSGGSQETQYFGPGTRLLVL.

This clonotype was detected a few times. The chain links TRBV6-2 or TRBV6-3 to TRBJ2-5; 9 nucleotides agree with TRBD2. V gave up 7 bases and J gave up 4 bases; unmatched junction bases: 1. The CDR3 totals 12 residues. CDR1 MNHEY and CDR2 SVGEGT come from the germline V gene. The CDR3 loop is CASNSGGETQYF. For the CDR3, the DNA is TGTGCCAGCAATAGCGGGGGAGAGACCCAGTACTTC.

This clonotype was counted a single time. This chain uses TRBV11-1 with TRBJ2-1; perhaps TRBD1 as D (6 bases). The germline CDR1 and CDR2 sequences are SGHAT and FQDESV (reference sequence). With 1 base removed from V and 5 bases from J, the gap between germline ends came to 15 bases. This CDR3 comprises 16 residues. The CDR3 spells CASSLEDSRTDNEQFF. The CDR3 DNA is TGTGCCAGCAGCTTAGAGGACAGTCGTACGGACAATGAGCAGTTCTTC.

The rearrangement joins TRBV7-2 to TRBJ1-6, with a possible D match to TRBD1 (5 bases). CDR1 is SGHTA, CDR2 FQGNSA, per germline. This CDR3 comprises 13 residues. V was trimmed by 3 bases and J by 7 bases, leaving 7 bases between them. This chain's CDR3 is CASSFWGNSPLHF. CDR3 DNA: TGTGCCAGCAGCTTCTGGGGGAATTCACCCCTCCACTTT.

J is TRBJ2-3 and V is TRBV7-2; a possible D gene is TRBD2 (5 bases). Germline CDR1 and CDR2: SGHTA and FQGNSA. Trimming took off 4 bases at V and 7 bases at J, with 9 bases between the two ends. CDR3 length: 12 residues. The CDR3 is CASSSPGNTQYF. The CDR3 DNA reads TGTGCCAGCAGCTCCCCGGGAAATACGCAGTATTTT.

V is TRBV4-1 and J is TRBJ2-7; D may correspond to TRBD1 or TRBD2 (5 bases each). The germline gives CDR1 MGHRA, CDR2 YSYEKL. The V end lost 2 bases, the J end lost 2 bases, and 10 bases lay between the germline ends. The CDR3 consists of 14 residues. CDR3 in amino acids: CASSQTGTAYEQYF. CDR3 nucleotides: TGCGCCAGCAGCCAAACCGGGACGGCCTACGAGCAGTACTTC.